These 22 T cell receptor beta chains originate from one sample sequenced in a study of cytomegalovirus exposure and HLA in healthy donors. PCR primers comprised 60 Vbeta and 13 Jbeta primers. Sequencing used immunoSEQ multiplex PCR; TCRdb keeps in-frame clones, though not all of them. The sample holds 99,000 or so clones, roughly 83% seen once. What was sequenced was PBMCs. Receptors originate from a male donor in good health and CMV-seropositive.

This CDR3 is CASSPGTGGRGNTEAFF. The CDR3 DNA reads TGCGCCAGCAGCCCCGGGACAGGGGGCCGGGGGAACACTGAAGCTTTCTTT. The V call is TRBV5-1, the J call TRBJ1-1; TRBD1 aligns across 12 bases. V gave up 4 bases and J gave up 1 base; unmatched junction bases: 8. The germline V gene has CDR1 SGHRS and CDR2 YFSETQ. The CDR3 length is 17 residues.

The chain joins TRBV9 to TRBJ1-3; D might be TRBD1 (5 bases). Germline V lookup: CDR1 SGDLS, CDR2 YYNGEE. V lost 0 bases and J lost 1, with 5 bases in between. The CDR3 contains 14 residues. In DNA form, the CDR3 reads TGTGCCAGCAGCGTAGCAGGGTCTGGAAACACCATATATTTT. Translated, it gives CASSVAGSGNTIYF.

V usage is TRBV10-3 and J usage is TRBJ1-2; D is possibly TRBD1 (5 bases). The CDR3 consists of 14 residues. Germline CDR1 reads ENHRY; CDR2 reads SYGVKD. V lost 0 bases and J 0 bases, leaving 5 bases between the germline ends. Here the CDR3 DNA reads TGTGCCATCAGTGAGTCGACAGCTAACTATGGCTACACCTTC. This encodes CAISESTANYGYTF.

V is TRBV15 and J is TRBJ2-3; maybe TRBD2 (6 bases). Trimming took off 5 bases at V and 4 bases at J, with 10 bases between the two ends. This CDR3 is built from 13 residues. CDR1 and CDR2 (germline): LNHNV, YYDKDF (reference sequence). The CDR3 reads CATSSRLADTQYF. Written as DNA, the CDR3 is TGTGCCACCAGCTCAAGACTAGCAGATACGCAGTATTTT.

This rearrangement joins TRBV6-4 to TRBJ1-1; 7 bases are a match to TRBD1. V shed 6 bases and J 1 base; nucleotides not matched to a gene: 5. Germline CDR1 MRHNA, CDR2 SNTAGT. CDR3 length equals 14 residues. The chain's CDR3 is CASRNRGPNTEAFF. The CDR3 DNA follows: TGTGCCAGCAGAAACAGGGGACCGAACACTGAAGCTTTCTTT.

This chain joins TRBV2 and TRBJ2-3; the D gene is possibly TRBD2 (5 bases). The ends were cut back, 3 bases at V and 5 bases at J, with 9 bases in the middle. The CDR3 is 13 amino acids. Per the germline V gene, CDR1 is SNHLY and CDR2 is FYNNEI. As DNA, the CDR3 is TGTGCCAGCAGTGACTCGGGGAGAGATACGCAGTATTTT. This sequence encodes CASSDSGRDTQYF.

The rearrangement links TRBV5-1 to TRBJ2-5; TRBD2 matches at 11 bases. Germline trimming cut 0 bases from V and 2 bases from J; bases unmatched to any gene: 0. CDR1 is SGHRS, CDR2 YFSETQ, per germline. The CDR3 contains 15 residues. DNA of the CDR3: TGCGCCAGCAGCTTGGTAGCGGGGGGGCAAGAGACCCAGTACTTC. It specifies CASSLVAGGQETQYF.

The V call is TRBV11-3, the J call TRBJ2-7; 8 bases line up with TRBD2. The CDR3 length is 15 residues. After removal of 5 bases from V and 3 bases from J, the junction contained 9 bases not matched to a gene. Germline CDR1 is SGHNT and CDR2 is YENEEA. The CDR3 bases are TGTGCCAGCAGCCCAAGCTCGGGGGGGAACTACGAGCAGTACTTC. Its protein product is CASSPSSGGNYEQYF.

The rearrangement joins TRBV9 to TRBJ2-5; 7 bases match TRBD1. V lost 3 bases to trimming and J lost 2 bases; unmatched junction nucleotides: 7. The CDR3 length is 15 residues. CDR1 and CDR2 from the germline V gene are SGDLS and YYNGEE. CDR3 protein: CASSGRGGPQETQYF. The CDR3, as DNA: TGTGCCAGCAGCGGGCGAGGGGGCCCGCAAGAGACCCAGTACTTC.

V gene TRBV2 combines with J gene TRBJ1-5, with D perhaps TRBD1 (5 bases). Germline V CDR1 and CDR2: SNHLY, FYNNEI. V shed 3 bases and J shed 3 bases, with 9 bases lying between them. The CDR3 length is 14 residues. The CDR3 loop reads CASSDRDFNQPQHF. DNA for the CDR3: TGTGCCAGCAGTGACCGGGACTTCAATCAGCCCCAGCATTTT.

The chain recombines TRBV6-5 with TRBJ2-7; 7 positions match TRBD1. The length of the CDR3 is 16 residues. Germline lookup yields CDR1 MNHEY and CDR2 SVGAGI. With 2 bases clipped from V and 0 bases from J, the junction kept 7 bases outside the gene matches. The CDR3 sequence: CASSYTGQARSYEQYF. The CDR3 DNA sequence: TGTGCCAGCAGTTACACTGGACAGGCTCGCTCCTACGAGCAGTACTTC.

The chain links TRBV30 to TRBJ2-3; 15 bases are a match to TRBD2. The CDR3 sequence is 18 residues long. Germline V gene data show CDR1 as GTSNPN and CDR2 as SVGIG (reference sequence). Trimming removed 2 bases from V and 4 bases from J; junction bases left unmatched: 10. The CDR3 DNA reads TGTGCCTGGAGTAGAACCGGGACTAGCGGGGGGTGGGCAGATACGCAGTATTTT. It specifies CAWSRTGTSGGWADTQYF.

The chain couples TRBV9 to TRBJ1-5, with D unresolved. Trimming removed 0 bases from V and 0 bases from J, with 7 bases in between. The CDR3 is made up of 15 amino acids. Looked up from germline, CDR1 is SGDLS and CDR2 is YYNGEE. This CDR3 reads CASSVAGNSNQPQHF. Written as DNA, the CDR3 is TGTGCCAGCAGCGTAGCGGGAAATAGCAATCAGCCCCAGCATTTT.

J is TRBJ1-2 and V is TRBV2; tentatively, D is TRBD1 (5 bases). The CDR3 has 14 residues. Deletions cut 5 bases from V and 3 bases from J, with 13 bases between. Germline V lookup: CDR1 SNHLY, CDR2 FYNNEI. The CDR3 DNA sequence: TGTGCCAGCAGTCCCCGAAGGGGCCACTATGGCTACACCTTC. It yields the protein CASSPRRGHYGYTF.

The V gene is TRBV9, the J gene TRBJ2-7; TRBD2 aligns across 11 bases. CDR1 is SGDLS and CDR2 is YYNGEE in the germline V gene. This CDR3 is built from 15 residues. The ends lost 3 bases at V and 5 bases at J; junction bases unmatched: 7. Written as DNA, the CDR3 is TGTGCCAGCAGCGGCCAACTAGCGGGGGTTAACGAGCAGTACTTC. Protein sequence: CASSGQLAGVNEQYF. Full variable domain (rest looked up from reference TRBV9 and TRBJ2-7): DSGVTQTPKHLITATGQRVTLRCSPRSGDLSVYWYQQSLDQGLQFLIQYYNGEERAKGNILERFSAQQFPDLHSELNLSSLELGDSALYFCASSGQLAGVNEQYFGPGTRLTVT.

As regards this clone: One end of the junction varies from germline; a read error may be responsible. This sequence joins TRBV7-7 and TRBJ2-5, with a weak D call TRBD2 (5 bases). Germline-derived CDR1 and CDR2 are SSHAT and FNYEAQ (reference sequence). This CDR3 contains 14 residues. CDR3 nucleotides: TGTGCTAGCAGCCCCCGCGGCCCGGGGGAGACCCAGTACTTC. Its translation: CASSPRGPGETQYF.

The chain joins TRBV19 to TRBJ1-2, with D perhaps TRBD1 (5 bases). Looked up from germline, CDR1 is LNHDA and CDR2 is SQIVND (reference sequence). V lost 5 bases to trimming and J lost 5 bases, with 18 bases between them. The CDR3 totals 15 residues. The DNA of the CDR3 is TGTGCCAGTAGTGCCGCGGGGGACGTCGGTTATGGCTACACCTTC. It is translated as CASSAAGDVGYGYTF.

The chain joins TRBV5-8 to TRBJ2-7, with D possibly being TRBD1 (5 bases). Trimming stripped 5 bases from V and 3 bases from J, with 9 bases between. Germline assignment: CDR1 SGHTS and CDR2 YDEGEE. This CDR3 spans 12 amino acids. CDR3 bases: TGTGCCAGCAGTCCAGGGCGCTACGAGCAGTACTTC. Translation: CASSPGRYEQYF.

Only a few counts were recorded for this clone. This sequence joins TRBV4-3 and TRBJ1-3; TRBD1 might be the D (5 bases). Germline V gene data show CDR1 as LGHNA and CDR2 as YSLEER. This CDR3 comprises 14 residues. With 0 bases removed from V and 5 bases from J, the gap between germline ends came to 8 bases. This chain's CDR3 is CASSQDPGRNTIYF. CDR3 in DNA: TGCGCCAGCAGCCAAGATCCAGGGAGAAACACCATATATTTT.

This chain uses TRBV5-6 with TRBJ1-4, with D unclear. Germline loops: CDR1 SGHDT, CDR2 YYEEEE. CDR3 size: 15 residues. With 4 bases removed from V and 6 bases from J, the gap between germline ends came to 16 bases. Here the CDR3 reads CASSTQTTRDEKLFF. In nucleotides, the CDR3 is TGTGCCAGCAGCACACAGACTACAAGGGATGAAAAACTGTTTTTT.

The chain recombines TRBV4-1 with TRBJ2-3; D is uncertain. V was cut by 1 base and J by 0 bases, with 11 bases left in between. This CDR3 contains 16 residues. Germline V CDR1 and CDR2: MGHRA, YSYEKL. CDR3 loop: CASSQVAKASTDTQYF. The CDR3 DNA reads TGCGCCAGCAGCCAAGTCGCCAAAGCTAGCACAGATACGCAGTATTTT.

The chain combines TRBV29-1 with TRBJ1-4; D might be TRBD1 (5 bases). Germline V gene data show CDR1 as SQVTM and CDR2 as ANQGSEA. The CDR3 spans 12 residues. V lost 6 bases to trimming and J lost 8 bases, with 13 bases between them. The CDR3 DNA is TGCAGCGTCCGGGACGCGGGGGAAAAACTGTTTTTT. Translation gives CSVRDAGEKLFF.